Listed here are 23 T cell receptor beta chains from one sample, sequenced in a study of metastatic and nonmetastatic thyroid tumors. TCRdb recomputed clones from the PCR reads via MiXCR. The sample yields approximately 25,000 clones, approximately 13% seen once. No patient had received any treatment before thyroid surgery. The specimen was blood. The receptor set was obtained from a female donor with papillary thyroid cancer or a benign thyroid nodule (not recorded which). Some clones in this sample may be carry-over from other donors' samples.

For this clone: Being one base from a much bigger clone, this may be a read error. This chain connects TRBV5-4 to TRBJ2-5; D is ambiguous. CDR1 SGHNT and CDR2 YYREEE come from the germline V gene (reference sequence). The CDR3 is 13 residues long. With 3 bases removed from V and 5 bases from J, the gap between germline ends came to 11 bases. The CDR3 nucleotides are TGTGCCAGCAGCTCCGGGTCCCAGGAGACCCAGTACTTC. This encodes CASSSGSQETQYF.

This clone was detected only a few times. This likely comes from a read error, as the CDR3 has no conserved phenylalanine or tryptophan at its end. The CDR3 DNA reads TGTGCCAGCAGCCCGATACTCGGACGGATGAACACTGAAGCTTTCTCA. Protein product: CASSPILGRMNTEAFS. The chain recombines TRBV6-1 with TRBJ1-1, with D unclear. The CDR3 runs to 16 residues. CDR1 and CDR2 (germline): MNHNS, SASEGT. The V end was cut by 6 bases, the J end by 0 bases, with 17 bases between.

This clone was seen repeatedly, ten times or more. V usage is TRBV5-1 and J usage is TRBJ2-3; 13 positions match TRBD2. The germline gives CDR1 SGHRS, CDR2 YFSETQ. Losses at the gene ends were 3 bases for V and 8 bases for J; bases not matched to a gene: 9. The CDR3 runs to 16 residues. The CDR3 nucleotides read TGCGCCAGCAGCTCTCGACTAGCGGGAGGCCCGGGTACGCAGTATTTT. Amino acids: CASSSRLAGGPGTQYF.

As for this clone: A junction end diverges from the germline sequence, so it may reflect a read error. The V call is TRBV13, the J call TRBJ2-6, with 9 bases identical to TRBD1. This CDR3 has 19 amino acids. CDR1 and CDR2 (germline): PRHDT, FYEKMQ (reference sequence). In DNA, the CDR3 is TGTACCAGCAGCTCCCGTATTACGACAGGGGGTGGTGGGGCCAACGTCCTGACTTTC. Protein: CTSSSRITTGGGGANVLTF.

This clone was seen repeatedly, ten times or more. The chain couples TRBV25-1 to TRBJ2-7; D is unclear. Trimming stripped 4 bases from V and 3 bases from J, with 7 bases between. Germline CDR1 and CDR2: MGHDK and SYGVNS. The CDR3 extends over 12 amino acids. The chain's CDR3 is CASSVKFYEQYF. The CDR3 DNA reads TGTGCCAGCAGTGTTAAATTCTACGAGCAGTACTTC.

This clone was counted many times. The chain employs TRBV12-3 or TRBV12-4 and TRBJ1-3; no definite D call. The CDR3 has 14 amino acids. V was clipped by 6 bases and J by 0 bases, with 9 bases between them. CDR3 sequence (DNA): TGTGCCAGCAGCATCAGTGGCTCTGGAAACACCATATATTTT. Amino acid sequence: CASSISGSGNTIYF.

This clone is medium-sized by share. The CDR3 loop is CASSDQGNEQFF. CDR3 DNA sequence: TGTGCCAGCAGCGATCAGGGCAATGAGCAGTTCTTC. The chain couples TRBV11-3 to TRBJ2-1; the D gene is possibly TRBD1 (5 bases). Germline loops: CDR1 SGHNT, CDR2 YENEEA. CDR3 length: 12 residues. Trimming removed 5 bases from V and 6 bases from J, with 8 bases in between.

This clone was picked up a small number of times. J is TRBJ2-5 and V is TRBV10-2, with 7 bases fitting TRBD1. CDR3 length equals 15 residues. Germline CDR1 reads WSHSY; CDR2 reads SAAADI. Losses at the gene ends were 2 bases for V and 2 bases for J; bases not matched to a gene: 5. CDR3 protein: CASSEPGTVQETQYF. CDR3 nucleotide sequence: TGCGCCAGCAGTGAGCCGGGGACAGTGCAAGAGACCCAGTACTTC.

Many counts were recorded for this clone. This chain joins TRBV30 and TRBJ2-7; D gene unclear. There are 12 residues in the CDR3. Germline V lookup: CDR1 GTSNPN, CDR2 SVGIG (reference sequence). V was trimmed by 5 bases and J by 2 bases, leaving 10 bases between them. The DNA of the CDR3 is TGTGCCTGGCCCCAGGTTCCCTACGAGCAGTACTTC. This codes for CAWPQVPYEQYF.

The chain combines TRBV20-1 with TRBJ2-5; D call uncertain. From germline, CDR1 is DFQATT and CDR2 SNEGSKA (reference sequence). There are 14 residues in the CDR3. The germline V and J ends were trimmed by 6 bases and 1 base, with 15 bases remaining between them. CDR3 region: CSARTPRVQETQYF. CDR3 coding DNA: TGCAGTGCCCGAACTCCCCGCGTCCAAGAGACCCAGTACTTC.

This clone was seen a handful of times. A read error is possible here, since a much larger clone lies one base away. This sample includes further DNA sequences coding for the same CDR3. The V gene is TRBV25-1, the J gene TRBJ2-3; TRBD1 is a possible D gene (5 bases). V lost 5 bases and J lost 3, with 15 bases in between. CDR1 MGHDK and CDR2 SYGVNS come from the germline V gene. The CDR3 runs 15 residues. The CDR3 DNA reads TGTGCCAGCAGTCCTGGGTCAGGGTGGACAGATACGCAGTATTTT. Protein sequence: CASSPGSGWTDTQYF.

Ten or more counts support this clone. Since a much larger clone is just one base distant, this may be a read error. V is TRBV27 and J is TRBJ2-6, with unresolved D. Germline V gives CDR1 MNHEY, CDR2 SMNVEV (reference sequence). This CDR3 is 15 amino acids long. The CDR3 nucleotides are TGTACCAGCAGCGCCCTAGAAGCTGGGGCCAACGTCCTGACTTTC. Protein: CTSSALEAGANVLTF.

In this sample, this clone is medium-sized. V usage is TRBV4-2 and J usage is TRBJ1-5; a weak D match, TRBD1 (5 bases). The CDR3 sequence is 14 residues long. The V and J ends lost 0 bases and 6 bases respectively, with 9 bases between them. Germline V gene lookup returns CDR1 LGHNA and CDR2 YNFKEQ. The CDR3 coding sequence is TGTGCCAGCAGCCAAGATGCAGGGAGTCAGCCCCAGCATTTT. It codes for CASSQDAGSQPQHF.

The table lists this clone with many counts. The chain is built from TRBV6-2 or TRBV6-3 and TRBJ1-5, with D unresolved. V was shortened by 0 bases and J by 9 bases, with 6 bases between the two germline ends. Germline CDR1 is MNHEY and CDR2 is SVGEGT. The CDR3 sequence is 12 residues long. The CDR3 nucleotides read TGTGCCAGCAGTTACTCTTGGGGGCCCCAGCATTTT. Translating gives CASSYSWGPQHF.

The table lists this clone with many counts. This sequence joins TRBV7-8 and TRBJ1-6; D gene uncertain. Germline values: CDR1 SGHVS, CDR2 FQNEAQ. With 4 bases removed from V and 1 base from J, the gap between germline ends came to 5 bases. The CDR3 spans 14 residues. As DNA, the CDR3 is TGTGCCAGCAGCTGGGATTCCTATAATTCACCCCTCCACTTT. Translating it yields CASSWDSYNSPLHF.

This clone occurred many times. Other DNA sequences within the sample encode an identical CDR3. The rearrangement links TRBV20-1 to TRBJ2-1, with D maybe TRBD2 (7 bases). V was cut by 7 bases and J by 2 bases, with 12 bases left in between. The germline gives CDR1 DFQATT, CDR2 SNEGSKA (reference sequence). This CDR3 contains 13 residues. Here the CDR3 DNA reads TGCAGTGTAGGAGGGGGGGCCTACAATGAGCAGTTCTTC. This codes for CSVGGGAYNEQFF.

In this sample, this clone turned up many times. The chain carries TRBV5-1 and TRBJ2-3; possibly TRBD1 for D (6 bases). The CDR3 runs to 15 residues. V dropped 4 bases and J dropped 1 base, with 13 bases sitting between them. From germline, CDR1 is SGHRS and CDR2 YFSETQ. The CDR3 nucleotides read TGCGCCAGCAGCATTACAGGGTACGGCACAGATACGCAGTATTTT. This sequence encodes CASSITGYGTDTQYF.

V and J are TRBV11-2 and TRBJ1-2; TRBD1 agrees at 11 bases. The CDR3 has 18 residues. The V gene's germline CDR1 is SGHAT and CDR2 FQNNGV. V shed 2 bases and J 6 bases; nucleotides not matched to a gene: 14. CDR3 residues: CASSLRTHRTGGFDGYTF. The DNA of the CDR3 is TGTGCCAGCAGCTTACGAACACACAGGACAGGGGGCTTCGATGGCTACACCTTC.

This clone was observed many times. DNA for the CDR3: TGTGCCAGCAGTTACACAAGGGGAGGGGTGGCGTTCTTC. Translating it yields CASSYTRGGVAFF. The chain carries TRBV6-5 and TRBJ2-1; 7 bases are a match to TRBD2. The CDR3 contains 13 residues. V gave up 2 bases and J gave up 15 bases; unmatched junction bases: 10. The germline V gene encodes CDR1 MNHEY and CDR2 SVGAGI.

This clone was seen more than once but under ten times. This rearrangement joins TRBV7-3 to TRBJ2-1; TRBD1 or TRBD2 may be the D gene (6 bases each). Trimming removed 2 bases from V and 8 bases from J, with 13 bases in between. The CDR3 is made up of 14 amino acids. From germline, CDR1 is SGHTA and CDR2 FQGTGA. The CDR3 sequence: CASSLGGQGHEQFF. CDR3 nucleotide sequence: TGTGCCAGCAGCTTAGGGGGGCAGGGTCATGAGCAGTTCTTC.

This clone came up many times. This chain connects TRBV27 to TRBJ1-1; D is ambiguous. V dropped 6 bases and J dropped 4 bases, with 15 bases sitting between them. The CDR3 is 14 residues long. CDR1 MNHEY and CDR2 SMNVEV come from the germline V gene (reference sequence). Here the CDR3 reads CASSTDTVGTEAFF. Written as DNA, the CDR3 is TGTGCCAGCAGCACAGACACGGTGGGCACTGAAGCTTTCTTT.

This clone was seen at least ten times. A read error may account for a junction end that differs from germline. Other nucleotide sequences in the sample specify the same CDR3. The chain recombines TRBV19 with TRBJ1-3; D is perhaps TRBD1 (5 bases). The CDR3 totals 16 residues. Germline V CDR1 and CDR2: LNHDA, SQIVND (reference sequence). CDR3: CASSFSQGVSGNTIYF. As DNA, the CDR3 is TGCGCCAGTAGTTTCAGTCAGGGCGTCTCTGGAAACACCATATATTTT.

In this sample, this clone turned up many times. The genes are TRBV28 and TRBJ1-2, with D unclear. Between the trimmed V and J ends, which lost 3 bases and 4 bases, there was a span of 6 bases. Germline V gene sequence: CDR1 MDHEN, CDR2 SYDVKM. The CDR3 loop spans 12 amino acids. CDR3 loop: CASSFQSYGYTF. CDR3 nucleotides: TGTGCCAGCAGTTTTCAGAGCTATGGCTACACCTTC.